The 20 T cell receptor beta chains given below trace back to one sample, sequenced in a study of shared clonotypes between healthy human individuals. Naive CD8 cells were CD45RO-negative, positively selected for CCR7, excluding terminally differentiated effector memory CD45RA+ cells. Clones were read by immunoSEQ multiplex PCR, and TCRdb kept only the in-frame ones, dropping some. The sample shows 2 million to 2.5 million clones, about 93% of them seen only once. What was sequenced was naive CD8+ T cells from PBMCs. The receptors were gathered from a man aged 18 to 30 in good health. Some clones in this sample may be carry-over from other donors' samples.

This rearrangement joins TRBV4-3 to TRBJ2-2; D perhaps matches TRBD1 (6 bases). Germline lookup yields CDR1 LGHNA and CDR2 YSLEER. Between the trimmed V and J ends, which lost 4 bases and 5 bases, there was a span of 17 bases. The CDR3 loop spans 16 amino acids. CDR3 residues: CASSLRAGVGTGELFF. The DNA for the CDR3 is TGCGCCAGCAGCCTACGTGCAGGGGTAGGGACCGGGGAGCTGTTTTTT.

The CDR3 DNA sequence: TGTGCCATCAGTGAGTCGCCGGCTACTGGAAACACCATATATTTT. Protein: CAISESPATGNTIYF. The rearrangement uses TRBV10-3 and TRBJ1-3, with D unresolved. V was pared by 0 bases and J by 2 bases, with 8 bases between. The CDR3 sequence is 15 residues long. The germline gives CDR1 ENHRY, CDR2 SYGVKD.

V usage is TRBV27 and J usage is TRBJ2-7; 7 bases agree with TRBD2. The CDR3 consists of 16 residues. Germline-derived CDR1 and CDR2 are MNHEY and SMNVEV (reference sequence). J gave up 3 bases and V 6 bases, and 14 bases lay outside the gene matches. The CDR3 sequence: CASSPVMGREIYEQYF. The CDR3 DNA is TGTGCCAGCAGCCCAGTAATGGGGCGGGAGATCTACGAGCAGTACTTC.

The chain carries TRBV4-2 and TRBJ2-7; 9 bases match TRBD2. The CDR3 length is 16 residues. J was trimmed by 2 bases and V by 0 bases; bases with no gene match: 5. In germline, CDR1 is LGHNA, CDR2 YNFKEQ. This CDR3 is CASSQEWLAGTYEQYF. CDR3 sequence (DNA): TGTGCCAGCAGCCAAGAATGGCTAGCGGGAACCTACGAGCAGTACTTC.

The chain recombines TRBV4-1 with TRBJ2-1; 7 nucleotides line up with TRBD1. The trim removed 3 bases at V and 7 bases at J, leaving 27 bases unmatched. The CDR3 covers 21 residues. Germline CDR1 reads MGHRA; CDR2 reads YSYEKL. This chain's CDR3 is CASSHRTSVTGRGDNWNEQFF. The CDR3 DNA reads TGCGCCAGCAGCCACCGTACCTCCGTGACAGGGAGAGGGGATAACTGGAATGAGCAGTTCTTC.

Here the CDR3 reads CASSLGGDTGELFF. CDR3 bases: TGCGCCAGCAGCTTAGGGGGGGACACCGGGGAGCTGTTTTTT. V and J are TRBV4-3 and TRBJ2-2; D may be TRBD2 (7 bases). The CDR3 is 14 amino acids. Trimming pared 5 bases from V and 3 bases from J, leaving 10 bases between. CDR1 and CDR2 (germline): LGHNA, YSLEER.

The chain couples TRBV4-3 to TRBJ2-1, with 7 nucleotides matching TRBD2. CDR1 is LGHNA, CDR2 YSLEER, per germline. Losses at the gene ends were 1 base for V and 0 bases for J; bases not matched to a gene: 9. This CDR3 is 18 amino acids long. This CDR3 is CASSQVFRRETSYNEQFF. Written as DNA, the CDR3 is TGCGCCAGCAGCCAAGTTTTCCGGCGGGAGACCTCCTACAATGAGCAGTTCTTC.

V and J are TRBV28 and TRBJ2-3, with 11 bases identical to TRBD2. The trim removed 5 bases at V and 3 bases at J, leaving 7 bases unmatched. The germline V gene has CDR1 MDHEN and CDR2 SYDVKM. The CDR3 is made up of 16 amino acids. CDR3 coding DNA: TGTGCCAGCAGTCCGCCGACTAGCGGGATGACAGATACGCAGTATTTT. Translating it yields CASSPPTSGMTDTQYF. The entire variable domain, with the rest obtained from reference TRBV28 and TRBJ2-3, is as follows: DVKVTQSSRYLVKRTGEKVFLECVQDMDHENMFWYRQDPGLGLRLIYFSYDVKMKEKGDIPEGYSVSREKKERFSLILESASTNQTSMYLCASSPPTSGMTDTQYFGPGTRLTVL.

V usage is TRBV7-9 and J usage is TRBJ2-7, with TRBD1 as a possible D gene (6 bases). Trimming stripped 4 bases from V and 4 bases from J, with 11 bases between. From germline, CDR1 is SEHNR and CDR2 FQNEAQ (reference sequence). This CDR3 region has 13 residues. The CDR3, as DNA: TGTGCCAGCAGCTACGGGACAAATTACGAGCAGTACTTC. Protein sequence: CASSYGTNYEQYF.

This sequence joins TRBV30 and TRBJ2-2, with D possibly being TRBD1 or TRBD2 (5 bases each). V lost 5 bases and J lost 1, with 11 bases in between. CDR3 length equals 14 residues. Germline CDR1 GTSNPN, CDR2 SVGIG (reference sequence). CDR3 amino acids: CAWPGGMNTGELFF. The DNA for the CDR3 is TGTGCCTGGCCTGGGGGAATGAACACCGGGGAGCTGTTTTTT. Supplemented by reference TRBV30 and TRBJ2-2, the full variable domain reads SQTIHQWPATLVQPVGSPLSLECTVEGTSNPNLYWYRQAAGRGLQLLFYSVGIGQISSEVPQNLSASRPQDRQFILSSKKLLLSDSGFYLCAWPGGMNTGELFFGEGSRLTVL.

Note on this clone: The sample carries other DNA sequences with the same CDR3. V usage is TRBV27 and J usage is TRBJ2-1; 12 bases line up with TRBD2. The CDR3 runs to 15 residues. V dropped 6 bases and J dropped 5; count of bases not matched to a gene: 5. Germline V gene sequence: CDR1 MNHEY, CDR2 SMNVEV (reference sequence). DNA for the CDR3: TGTGCCAGCAGCCTATGGACTAGCGGGAACAATGAGCAGTTCTTC. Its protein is CASSLWTSGNNEQFF.

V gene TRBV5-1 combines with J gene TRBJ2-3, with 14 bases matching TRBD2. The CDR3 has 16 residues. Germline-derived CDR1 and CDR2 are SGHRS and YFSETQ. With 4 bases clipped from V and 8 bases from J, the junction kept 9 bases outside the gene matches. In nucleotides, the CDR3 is TGCGCCAGCAGCGCCACGACTAGCGGGAGGGAAGGTACGCAGTATTTT. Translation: CASSATTSGREGTQYF.

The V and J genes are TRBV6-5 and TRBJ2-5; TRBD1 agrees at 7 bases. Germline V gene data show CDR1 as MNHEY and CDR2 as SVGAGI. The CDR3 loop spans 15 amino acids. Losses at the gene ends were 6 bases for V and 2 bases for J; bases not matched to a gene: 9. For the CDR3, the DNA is TGTGCCAGCAGCCACGGGGACAGTACGCAAGAGACCCAGTACTTC. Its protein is CASSHGDSTQETQYF.

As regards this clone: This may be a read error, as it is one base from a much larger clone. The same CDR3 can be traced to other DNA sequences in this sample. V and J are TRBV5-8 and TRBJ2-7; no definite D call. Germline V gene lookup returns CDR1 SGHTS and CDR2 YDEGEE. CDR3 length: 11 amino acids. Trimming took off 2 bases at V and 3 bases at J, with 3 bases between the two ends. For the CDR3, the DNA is TGTGCCAGCAGCTTCGGCTACGAGCAGTACTTC. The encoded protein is CASSFGYEQYF.

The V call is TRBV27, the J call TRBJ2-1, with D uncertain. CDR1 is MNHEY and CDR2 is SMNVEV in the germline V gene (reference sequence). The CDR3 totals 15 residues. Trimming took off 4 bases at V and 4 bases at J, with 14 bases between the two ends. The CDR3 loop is CASSSFPGSYNEQFF. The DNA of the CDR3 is TGTGCCAGCAGTTCCTTCCCCGGAAGTTACAATGAGCAGTTCTTC.

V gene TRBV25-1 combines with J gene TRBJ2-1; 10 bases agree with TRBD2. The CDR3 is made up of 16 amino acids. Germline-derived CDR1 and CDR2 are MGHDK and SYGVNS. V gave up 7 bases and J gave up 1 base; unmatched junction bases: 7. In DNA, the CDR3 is TGTGCCAGCACCCCCGGACTAGCGGCTTCCTACAATGAGCAGTTCTTC. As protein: CASTPGLAASYNEQFF.

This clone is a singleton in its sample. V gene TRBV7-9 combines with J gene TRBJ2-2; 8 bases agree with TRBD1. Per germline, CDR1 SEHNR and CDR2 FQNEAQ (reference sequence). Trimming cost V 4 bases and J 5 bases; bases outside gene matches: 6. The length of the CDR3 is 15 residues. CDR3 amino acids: CASSSSDRGTGELFF. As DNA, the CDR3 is TGTGCCAGCAGCTCCTCCGACAGGGGTACCGGGGAGCTGTTTTTT.

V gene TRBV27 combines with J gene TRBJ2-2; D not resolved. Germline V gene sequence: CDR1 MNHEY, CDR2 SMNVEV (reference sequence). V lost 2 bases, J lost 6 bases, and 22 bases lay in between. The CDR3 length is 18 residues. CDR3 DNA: TGTGCCAGCAGTTTAACGTATCGGCTTCGGGCTGTGTCCGGGGAGCTGTTTTTT. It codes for CASSLTYRLRAVSGELFF.

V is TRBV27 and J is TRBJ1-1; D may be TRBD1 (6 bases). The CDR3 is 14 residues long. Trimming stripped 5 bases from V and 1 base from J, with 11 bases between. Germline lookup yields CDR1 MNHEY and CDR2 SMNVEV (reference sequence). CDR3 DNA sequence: TGTGCCAGCAGTATAACGACAGGGAACACTGAAGCTTTCTTT. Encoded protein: CASSITTGNTEAFF.

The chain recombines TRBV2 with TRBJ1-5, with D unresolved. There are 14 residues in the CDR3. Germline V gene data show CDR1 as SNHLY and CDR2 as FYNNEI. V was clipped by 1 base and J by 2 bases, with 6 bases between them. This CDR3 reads CASSEEVRNQPQHF. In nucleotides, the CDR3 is TGTGCCAGCAGTGAAGAGGTTCGCAATCAGCCCCAGCATTTT.